This entry is about one TCR beta chain. Its target is not known. This sample is part of a study of beta chain features in type 1 diabetes. Study-wide context: Sorted cells, some 110 million in number, were examined across all samples.

The CDR3 has 13 residues. V lost 7 bases, J lost 3 bases, and 4 bases stayed unmatched. Germline V gives CDR1 SGHAT, CDR2 FQNNGV. CD4+ naive, central memory, regulatory and stem cell-like memory subsets were isolated by sorting on CD45RO/CCR7/CD25/CD127/CD95/CD27. Since all of the isolated RNA was reverse transcribed, expressed TCRB transcripts were what got sequenced. Method: immunoSEQ multiplex PCR; TCRdb's copy keeps in-frame clones and lacks some. In the table there are around 240,000 clones, around 15% of which are singletons. Overall study findings and caveats: A closer apparent resemblance between naive, central memory and Treg TCRB repertoires was seen in patients than in healthy donors. Fewer insertions but more deletions were seen at VDJ junctions in type 1 diabetes patients. Among all four CD4+ subsets, Type 1 diabetes patients had TCRB CDR3s that were moderately but significantly shorter.

The TCR was taken from a man under 40 with type 1 diabetes. V gene TRBV11-2 combines with J gene TRBJ2-7, with 9 bases identical to TRBD2. Sequenced: naive CD4+ T cells from blood. The CDR3 nucleotides are TGTGCCAGCATGCTAGCGGGACACTACGAGCAGTACTTC. Translation gives CASMLAGHYEQYF.